This entry is about one TCR beta chain. Antigen: not known. Both about-4-week and about-12-week second-dose recipients were combined. The entry originates in a study of T cell responses to AZD1222 COVID-19 vaccine. General study findings and limits: Dominant at 160-218 and 743-854, vaccine-associated CD4 TCRs also spanned spike.

The CDR3 runs to 11 residues. V was cut by 2 bases and J by 11 bases, with 9 bases left in between. Per germline, CDR1 WNHNN and CDR2 SYGVQD (reference sequence). Libraries were prepared by immunoSEQ multiplex PCR; TCRdb keeps only in-frame clonotypes and omits some of them. The sample lists 150,000 to 200,000 clones; around nine tenths were seen once. The input for sequencing was peripheral blood, taken 28 days after the second AZD1222 dose. This TCR was sampled from an adult who received the AZD1222 COVID-19 vaccine. V usage is TRBV10-1 and J usage is TRBJ1-1; D is ambiguous. The CDR3 loop reads CASSEGTRAFF. CDR3 in DNA: TGCGCCAGCAGTGAGGGAACTCGGGCTTTCTTT.